The 15 T cell receptor beta chains below come from one sample, sequenced in a study of OX40 agonist ivuxolimab in advanced cancers. Sequencing was performed with immunoSEQ multiplex PCR; in TCRdb, only in-frame clones are kept and a portion is missing. The table lists roughly 110,000 clones, around 93% of them singletons, with approximately 1.1% in the top ten. This specimen was CD4+ or CD8+ T cells sorted from blood, taken in a trial of the OX40 agonist ivuxolimab. The receptors originated from an adult with an advanced solid tumor such as melanoma, head and neck, liver or kidney cancer.

Written as DNA, the CDR3 is TGTGCCAGCAGCTGGGACAAAGTTTATGGCTACACCTTC. It specifies CASSWDKVYGYTF. The chain joins TRBV6-6 to TRBJ1-2; D is possibly TRBD1 (6 bases). V dropped 6 bases and J dropped 5 bases, with 13 bases sitting between them. Per germline, CDR1 MNHNY and CDR2 SVGAGI (reference sequence). The CDR3 consists of 13 residues.

The chain employs TRBV15 and TRBJ2-7; D possibly corresponds to TRBD2 (5 bases). Trimming left V 4 bases short and J 2 bases short, with 12 bases between. Per germline, CDR1 LNHNV and CDR2 YYDKDF (reference sequence). This CDR3 is 14 amino acids long. The CDR3 protein is CATSNRESAYEQYF. The CDR3 nucleotides read TGTGCCACCAGCAATCGGGAATCAGCCTACGAGCAGTACTTC.

CDR3 sequence: CASSLQDSSTEAFF. DNA of the CDR3: TGCGCCAGCAGCTTGCAGGACAGCAGCACTGAAGCTTTCTTT. The chain is built from TRBV5-1 and TRBJ1-1, with a tentative D call TRBD1 (6 bases). Germline V gene lookup returns CDR1 SGHRS and CDR2 YFSETQ. The CDR3 length is 14 residues. Trimming cost V 1 base and J 4 bases, with 11 bases left between them. Full variable domain (outside the CDR3, taken from reference TRBV5-1 and TRBJ1-1): KAGVTQTPRYLIKTRGQQVTLSCSPISGHRSVSWYQQTPGQGLQFLFEYFSETQRNKGNFPGRFSGRQFSNSRSEMNVSTLELGDSALYLCASSLQDSSTEAFFGQGTRLTVV.

This rearrangement joins TRBV15 to TRBJ2-3; 7 bases match TRBD2. Unmatched junction bases numbered 11, after V lost 1 base and J lost 4 bases. Germline CDR1 reads LNHNV; CDR2 reads YYDKDF (reference sequence). This CDR3 spans 17 amino acids. CDR3 DNA sequence: TGTGCCACCAGCAGAGGGTTTGGGGAGGGCCGGGCAGATACGCAGTATTTT. Amino acid sequence: CATSRGFGEGRADTQYF.

The chain is built from TRBV9 and TRBJ2-1; maybe TRBD2 (6 bases). Between the trimmed V and J ends, which lost 3 bases and 3 bases, there was a span of 13 bases. The CDR3 is 15 residues long. Germline CDR1 reads SGDLS; CDR2 reads YYNGEE. This CDR3 reads CASSAISGYYNEQFF. In DNA form, the CDR3 reads TGTGCCAGCAGCGCCATCAGCGGGTACTACAATGAGCAGTTCTTC.

The chain uses TRBV7-3 and TRBJ2-1; 9 nucleotides agree with TRBD2. CDR3 size: 17 residues. CDR1 and CDR2 (germline): SGHTA, FQGTGA. V lost 2 bases and J lost 8; bases outside the gene matches: 13. This CDR3 is CASSLFFSAGGQYEQFF. For the CDR3, the DNA is TGTGCCAGCAGCTTATTTTTTTCTGCGGGAGGGCAGTATGAGCAGTTCTTC.

This clone was seen a handful of times. The V and J genes are TRBV10-2 and TRBJ1-5; no clear D. The CDR3 has 14 amino acids. Trimming stripped 7 bases from V and 0 bases from J, with 10 bases between. Germline V gene lookup returns CDR1 WSHSY and CDR2 SAAADI. The CDR3 is CASTDRYSNQPQHF. The CDR3 DNA is TGCGCCAGCACTGACCGTTATAGCAATCAGCCCCAGCATTTT.

The rearrangement uses TRBV11-1 and TRBJ2-5; a possible D gene is TRBD1 (6 bases). Germline V CDR1 and CDR2: SGHAT, FQDESV (reference sequence). V lost 5 bases and J lost 2, with 15 bases in between. The CDR3 is made up of 15 amino acids. CDR3 protein: CASSPPLDRQETQYF. Here the CDR3 DNA reads TGTGCCAGCAGCCCACCTTTGGACAGACAAGAGACCCAGTACTTC.

J is TRBJ1-1 and V is TRBV18, with TRBD1 as a possible D gene (6 bases). V was shortened by 3 bases and J by 7 bases, with 12 bases between the two germline ends. The CDR3 contains 13 residues. Looked up from germline, CDR1 is KGHSH and CDR2 is LQKENI. CDR3 nucleotide sequence: TGTGCCAGCTCACCTTCTCCAGGGGTTGAAGCTTTCTTT. Protein sequence: CASSPSPGVEAFF.

This chain connects TRBV7-2 to TRBJ2-5, with a possible D match to TRBD1 (5 bases). Per the germline V gene, CDR1 is SGHTA and CDR2 is FQGNSA. The CDR3 runs to 13 residues. Trimming stripped 5 bases from V and 4 bases from J, with 11 bases between. The CDR3 is CASSRQSTETQYF. DNA of the CDR3: TGTGCCAGCAGCCGACAGAGCACAGAGACCCAGTACTTC.

The V call is TRBV10-3, the J call TRBJ1-1; D is possibly TRBD1 (6 bases). Germline V gene data show CDR1 as ENHRY and CDR2 as SYGVKD. CDR3 length: 15 residues. Trimming shortened V by 3 bases and J by 5 bases, and 16 bases separated the two germline ends. This CDR3 reads CAISDHDRMGTEAFF. The CDR3 DNA sequence: TGTGCCATCAGTGACCACGACAGGATGGGAACTGAAGCTTTCTTT.

The V call is TRBV28, the J call TRBJ2-7; D possibly matches TRBD1 or TRBD2 (6 bases each). The CDR3 runs to 18 residues. Germline CDR1 MDHEN, CDR2 SYDVKM. CDR3 nucleotides: TGTGCTAGCTCACAGTGGGGGGCAAATGTTCGATTGATTCCTAAGGCGTACTTC. Protein product: CASSQWGANVRLIPKAYF. Combining the CDR3 with reference TRBV28 and TRBJ2-7 gives the whole variable domain DVKVTQSSRYLVKRTGEKVFLECVQDMDHENMFWYRQDPGLGLRLIYFSYDVKMKEKGDIPEGYSVSREKKERFSLILESASTNQTSMYLCASSQWGANVRLIPKAYFGPGTRLTVT.

The sample holds one count of this clone. V usage is TRBV7-2 and J usage is TRBJ1-1, with D unclear. Germline V gene data show CDR1 as SGHTA and CDR2 as FQGNSA. The V gene lost 6 bases and the J gene lost 4 bases, with 18 bases spanning the gap. The CDR3 length is 15 residues. The CDR3 spells CASSLVGVFGTEAFF. As DNA, the CDR3 is TGTGCCAGCAGTCTTGTAGGTGTGTTTGGCACTGAAGCTTTCTTT.

The rearrangement joins TRBV28 to TRBJ2-7; D possibly matches TRBD1 or TRBD2 (5 bases each). Germline CDR1 is MDHEN and CDR2 is SYDVKM. This CDR3 is built from 14 residues. V dropped 8 bases and J dropped 3 bases, with 17 bases sitting between them. The CDR3 region is CASEGQRRNYEQYF. Written as DNA, the CDR3 is TGTGCCAGCGAGGGGCAGCGGCGTAACTACGAGCAGTACTTC.

J is TRBJ1-6 and V is TRBV29-1, with D possibly being TRBD1 (5 bases). Germline V lookup: CDR1 SQVTM, CDR2 ANQGSEA. This CDR3 has 14 amino acids. V was trimmed by 4 bases and J by 9 bases, leaving 16 bases between them. DNA of the CDR3: TGCAGCGTTGCCTTACAGGACTACCCTTCACCCCTCCACTTT. As protein: CSVALQDYPSPLHF.